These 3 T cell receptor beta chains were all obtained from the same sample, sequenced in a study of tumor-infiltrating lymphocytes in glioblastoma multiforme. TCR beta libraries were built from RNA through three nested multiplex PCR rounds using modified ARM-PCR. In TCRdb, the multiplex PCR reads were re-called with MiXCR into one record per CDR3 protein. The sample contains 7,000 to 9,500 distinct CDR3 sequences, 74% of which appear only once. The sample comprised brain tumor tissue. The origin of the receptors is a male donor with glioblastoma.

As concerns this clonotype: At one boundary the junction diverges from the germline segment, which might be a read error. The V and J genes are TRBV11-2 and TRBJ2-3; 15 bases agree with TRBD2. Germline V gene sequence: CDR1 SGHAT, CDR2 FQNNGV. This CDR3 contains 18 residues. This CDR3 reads CASSYSWTSGGGTDTEYF. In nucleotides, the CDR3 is TGTGCCAGCAGCTATTCATGGACTAGCGGGGGGGGCACAGATACGGAGTATTTT.

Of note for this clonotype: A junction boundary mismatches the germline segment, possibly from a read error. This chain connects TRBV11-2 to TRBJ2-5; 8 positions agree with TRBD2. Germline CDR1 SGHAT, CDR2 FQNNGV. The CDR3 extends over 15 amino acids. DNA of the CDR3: TGTGCCAGCAACTTTAGCGGGACCAACAAAGGAACCCAGCACTTC. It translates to CASNFSGTNKGTQHF.

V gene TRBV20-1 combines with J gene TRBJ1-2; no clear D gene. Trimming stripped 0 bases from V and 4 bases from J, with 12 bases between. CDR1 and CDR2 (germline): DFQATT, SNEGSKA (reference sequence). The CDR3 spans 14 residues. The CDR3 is CSARDEVAVYGYTF. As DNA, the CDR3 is TGCAGTGCTAGAGATGAGGTGGCAGTCTATGGCTACACCTTC.